The TCR beta chain under discussion was sequenced for a study of T-cell reconstitution after alpha-beta-depleted transplantation in children. Study results and limitations: Reportedly, roughly two months post-transplant, alpha-beta T cells arose from several hundred expanded graft clones.

Preparation of the TCRbeta library involved a method that used unique molecular identifiers. TCRdb used MiXCR to reprocess the PCR reads, holding one entry per CDR3 protein. Of 130,000 to 150,000 distinct CDR3 sequences listed, 7.5% to 9% are singletons. CDR1 and CDR2 (germline): SGHNT, YYREEE (reference sequence). V dropped 0 bases and J dropped 14 bases, with 12 bases sitting between them. The CDR3 is 12 residues long. About this clonotype: The antigen is unknown.

Sequenced here: PBMCs, mostly from graft donor cells, sampled 180 days after TCRalphabeta/CD19-depleted stem cell transplant. This sequence originates from a female patient aged 2 to 10 who had a stem cell transplant for congenital amegakaryocytic thrombocytopenia, so the T cells may come from the graft donor. The gene calls are TRBV5-4 and TRBJ2-4, with TRBD1 as a possible D gene (5 bases). CDR3 region: CASSLDRQTKYF. As DNA, the CDR3 is TGTGCCAGCAGCTTGGACCGACAGACGAAGTACTTC.